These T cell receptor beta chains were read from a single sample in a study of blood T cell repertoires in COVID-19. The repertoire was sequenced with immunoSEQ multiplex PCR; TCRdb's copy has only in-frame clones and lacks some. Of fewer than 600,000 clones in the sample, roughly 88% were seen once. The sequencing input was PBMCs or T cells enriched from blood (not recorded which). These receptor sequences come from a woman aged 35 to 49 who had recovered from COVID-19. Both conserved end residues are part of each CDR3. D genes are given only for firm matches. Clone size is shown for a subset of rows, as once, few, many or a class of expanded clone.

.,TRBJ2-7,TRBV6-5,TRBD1,CASSYSGTGVSYEQYF,TGTGCCAGCAGTTACTCCGGGACAGGCGTCTCCTACGAGCAGTACTTC
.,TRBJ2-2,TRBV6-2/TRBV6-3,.,CASSYSAGGAGELFF,TGTGCCAGCAGTTACTCGGCCGGAGGGGCCGGGGAGCTGTTTTTT
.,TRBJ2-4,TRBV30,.,CAWSHPGHKNIQYF,TGTGCCTGGAGTCACCCGGGACATAAGAACATTCAGTACTTC
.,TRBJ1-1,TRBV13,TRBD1,CASSLVRDRGGTEAFF,TGTGCCAGCAGCTTAGTTAGGGACAGGGGAGGGACTGAAGCTTTCTTT
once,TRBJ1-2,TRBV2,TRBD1,CASSESGTGAWGYTF,TGTGCCAGCAGTGAATCCGGGACAGGGGCTTGGGGCTACACCTTC
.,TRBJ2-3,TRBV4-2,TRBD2,CASSQDPRTSGFPKRADTQYF,TGTGCCAGCAGCCAAGATCCGCGGACTAGCGGGTTCCCTAAGAGGGCGGATACGCAGTATTTT
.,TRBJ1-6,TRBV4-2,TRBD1,CASSQVGDSSPLHF,TGTGCCAGCAGCCAAGTCGGGGACAGTTCACCCCTCCACTTT
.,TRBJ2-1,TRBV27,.,CASSLRQEYNEQFF,TGTGCCAGCAGTTTACGTCAGGAATACAATGAGCAGTTCTTC
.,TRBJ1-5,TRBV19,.,CASTSTGQPQHF,TGTGCCAGTACTTCGACTGGGCAGCCCCAGCATTTT
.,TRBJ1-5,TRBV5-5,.,CASSLGAGMEPQHF,TGTGCCAGCAGCTTGGGGGCAGGGATGGAGCCCCAGCATTTT
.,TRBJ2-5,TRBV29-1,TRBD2,CSVVSRGGRETQYF,TGCAGCGTTGTATCTCGGGGAGGGAGGGAGACCCAGTACTTC
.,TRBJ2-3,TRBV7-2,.,CASSLGVSGAQYF,TGTGCCAGCAGCCTGGGCGTTTCGGGGGCGCAGTATTTT
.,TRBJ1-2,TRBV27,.,CASRTTRSWDGYTF,TGTGCCAGCCGAACCACAAGGAGCTGGGATGGCTACACCTTC
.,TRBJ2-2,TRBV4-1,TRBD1,CASSQRTGATTGELFF,TGCGCCAGCAGCCAACGGACAGGGGCAACCACCGGGGAGCTGTTTTTT
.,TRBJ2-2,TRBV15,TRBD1,CATSSQETGFGELFF,TGTGCCACCAGCTCGCAAGAGACAGGGTTCGGGGAGCTGTTTTTT
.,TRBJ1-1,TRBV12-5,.,CASGLGRGAFF,TGTGCTAGTGGTTTGGGTCGGGGAGCTTTCTTT
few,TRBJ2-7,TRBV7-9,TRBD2,CATGSGGSSYEQYF,TGTGCCACCGGATCGGGCGGGAGCTCCTACGAGCAGTACTTC
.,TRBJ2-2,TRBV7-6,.,CASSPEPTHPNTGELFF,TGTGCCAGCAGCCCCGAACCCACACATCCGAACACCGGGGAGCTGTTTTTT
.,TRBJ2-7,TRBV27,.,CASRISGLSYEQYF,TGTGCCAGCAGGATAAGCGGGCTCTCCTACGAGCAGTACTTC
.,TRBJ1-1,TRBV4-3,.,CASSQVGLGQGTEAFF,TGCGCCAGCAGCCAAGTCGGGCTCGGGCAGGGCACTGAAGCTTTCTTT
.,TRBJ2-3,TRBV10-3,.,CATQNVGADTQYF,TGTGCCACCCAGAACGTAGGGGCAGATACGCAGTATTTT
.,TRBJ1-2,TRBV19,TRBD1,CASSGDRMDYGYTF,TGTGCCAGTAGTGGGGACAGAATGGACTATGGCTACACCTTC
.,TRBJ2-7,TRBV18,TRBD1,CASSPNRGYEQYF,TGTGCCAGCTCACCAAACAGGGGCTACGAGCAGTACTTC
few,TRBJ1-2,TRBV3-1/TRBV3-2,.,CASSHQDFGYGYTF,TGTGCCAGCAGCCATCAGGATTTCGGCTATGGCTACACCTTC
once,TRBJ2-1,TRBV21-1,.,CASSPPPPGLAGGPEYNEQFF,TGTGCCAGCAGCCCGCCCCCCCCGGGACTAGCGGGAGGGCCGGAGTACAATGAGCAGTTCTTC
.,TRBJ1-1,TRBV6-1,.,CASSERGNTEAFF,TGTGCCAGCAGTGAGCGGGGGAATACTGAAGCTTTCTTT
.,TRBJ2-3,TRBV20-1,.,CSASVAGRTDTQYF,TGCAGTGCTAGTGTAGCAGGGAGGACAGATACGCAGTATTTT
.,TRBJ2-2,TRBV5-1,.,CATSSTNTGELFF,TGCGCCACCAGCAGCACGAACACCGGGGAGCTGTTTTTT
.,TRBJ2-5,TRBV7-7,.,CASSSQGETQYF,TGTGCCAGCAGCTCCCAGGGAGAGACCCAGTACTTC